Below are 2 T cell receptor beta chains sequenced from a single sample in a study of response to subunit inactivated influenza vaccine. One entry per CDR3 protein, called by TCRdb with MiXCR from the RT-PCR reads. The top ten hold approximately 13% of the sample, which has around 150,000 distinct CDR3 sequences, 11% seen once. The sample here was non-naive T cells sorted from PBMCs, taken about 40 days after vaccination. The receptor set was obtained from a man aged 50-60 years who received an inactivated influenza vaccine.

In its sample, this clonotype was seen many times. The chain employs TRBV20-1 and TRBJ1-5; D is possibly TRBD1 (5 bases). Germline loops: CDR1 DFQATT, CDR2 SNEGSKA (reference sequence). This CDR3 is built from 13 residues. Between the trimmed V and J ends, which lost 6 bases and 1 base, there was a span of 10 bases. The CDR3 DNA reads TGCAGTGCCATAGGGGACAGCAATCAGCCCCAGCATTTT. Residues: CSAIGDSNQPQHF.

This clonotype was detected many times. The rearrangement joins TRBV7-2 to TRBJ2-7; D call uncertain. Between the trimmed V and J ends, which lost 6 bases and 3 bases, there was a span of 9 bases. CDR1 is SGHTA and CDR2 is FQGNSA in the germline V gene. The CDR3 extends over 12 amino acids. Written as DNA, the CDR3 is TGTGCCAGCAGTTCCACCTACTACGAGCAGTACTTC. Residues: CASSSTYYEQYF.